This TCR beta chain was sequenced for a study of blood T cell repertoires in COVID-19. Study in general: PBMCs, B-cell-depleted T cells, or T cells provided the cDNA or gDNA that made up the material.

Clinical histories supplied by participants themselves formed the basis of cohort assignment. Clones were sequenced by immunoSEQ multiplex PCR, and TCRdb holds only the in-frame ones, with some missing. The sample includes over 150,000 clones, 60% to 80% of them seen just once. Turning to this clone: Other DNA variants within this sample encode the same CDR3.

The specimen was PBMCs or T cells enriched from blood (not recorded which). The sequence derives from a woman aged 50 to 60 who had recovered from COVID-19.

The CDR3 here is CASSQVPGQEAFF. CDR3 coding DNA: TGTGCCAGCAGCCAAGTCCCGGGACAAGAAGCTTTCTTT. The rearrangement links TRBV14 to TRBJ1-1, with D perhaps TRBD1 (6 bases). CDR1 SGHDN and CDR2 FVKESK come from the germline V gene. This CDR3 spans 13 amino acids. V was cut by 1 base and J by 8 bases, with 11 bases left in between. Based on the CDR3 plus reference TRBV14 and TRBJ1-1, the full variable domain is EAGVTQFPSHSVIEKGQTVTLRCDPISGHDNLYWYRRVMGKEIKFLLHFVKESKQDESGMPNNRFLAERTGGTYSTLKVQPAELEDSGVYFCASSQVPGQEAFFGQGTRLTVV.